This T cell receptor beta chain was documented in a study of blood T cell repertoires in COVID-19. Authors' data handling: By means of reference gene primer amplification, nucleated cell counts were estimated. This table comes from immunoSEQ multiplex PCR, and its TCRdb copy is limited to in-frame clones, with some not included. The D gene and trimming were derived from the DNA, and the V and J assignments and clone size from that table. The sample carries 100,000 to 150,000 clones, 82% recorded once. The CDR3 has 12 amino acids. V lost 6 bases and J 5 bases, leaving 10 bases between the germline ends. The germline CDR1 and CDR2 sequences are KGHSH and LQKENI.

This sequence joins TRBV18 and TRBJ1-1, with TRBD1 as a possible D gene (6 bases). This receptor was obtained from a woman in her 70s with acute or convalescent COVID-19. The sequencing sample was made of peripheral blood. The CDR3: CASSTGRTEAFF. CDR3 DNA: TGTGCCAGCTCTACAGGGCGGACTGAAGCTTTCTTT.